A single sample is the source of the 10 T cell receptor beta chains below, sequenced in a study of blood T cell repertoires in COVID-19. Clones were read by immunoSEQ multiplex PCR, and TCRdb kept only the in-frame ones, dropping some. The table lists fewer than 200,000 clones, almost 85% of them singletons. Sequenced sample: peripheral blood. All receptors come from a man in his forties who had recovered from COVID-19.

In nucleotides, the CDR3 is TGTGCCATCAGTGAAGGGGTAGCAGGCGGAGAGACCCAGTACTTC. Protein: CAISEGVAGGETQYF. The J gene is TRBJ2-5, the V gene TRBV10-3; D is perhaps TRBD1 (5 bases). The CDR3 loop spans 15 amino acids. Germline V gene lookup returns CDR1 ENHRY and CDR2 SYGVKD. V lost 3 bases, J lost 4 bases, and 15 bases lay in between.

This sequence joins TRBV14 and TRBJ1-1; TRBD1 matches at 10 bases. V gave up 5 bases and J gave up 7 bases; unmatched junction bases: 16. Germline-derived CDR1 and CDR2 are SGHDN and FVKESK. This CDR3 has 17 residues. The CDR3 bases are TGTGCCAGCAGCGATCTAACTATGGGACAGGGGTATAGTGAAGCTTTCTTT. Translating gives CASSDLTMGQGYSEAFF.

The rearrangement links TRBV7-6 to TRBJ2-7; a possible D gene is TRBD2 (6 bases). The CDR3 contains 13 residues. Germline V gene data show CDR1 as SGHVS and CDR2 as FNYEAQ. Trimming took 1 base from V and 2 from J, leaving 6 bases between them. The DNA of the CDR3 is TGTGCCAGCAGCTTAGGACTAGCCTACGAGCAGTACTTC. Residues: CASSLGLAYEQYF.

This clone was found once. V is TRBV7-2 and J is TRBJ2-2; tentatively, D is TRBD2 (5 bases). V shed 5 bases and J shed 6 bases, with 10 bases lying between them. Germline V CDR1 and CDR2: SGHTA, FQGNSA. The CDR3 has 13 residues. Here the CDR3 DNA reads TGTGCCAGCAGCCAAGGGAGTTCCGGGGAGCTGTTTTTT. Amino acids: CASSQGSSGELFF.

The V and J genes are TRBV5-4 and TRBJ2-5; tentatively, D is TRBD2 (5 bases). This CDR3 contains 14 residues. Looked up from germline, CDR1 is SGHNT and CDR2 is YYREEE (reference sequence). The V end lost 1 base, the J end lost 2 bases, and 9 bases lay between the germline ends. The CDR3 here is CASSLISEQETQYF. The CDR3 nucleotides read TGTGCCAGCAGCTTGATTAGCGAACAAGAGACCCAGTACTTC.

The chain joins TRBV10-3 to TRBJ2-7, with 9 bases fitting TRBD1. The CDR3 contains 14 residues. After removal of 10 bases from V and 3 bases from J, the junction contained 10 bases not matched to a gene. Germline V lookup: CDR1 ENHRY, CDR2 SYGVKD. The CDR3 region has the DNA TGTGCCACCGGAACCGGGACAGGGATCTACGAGCAGTACTTC. Residues: CATGTGTGIYEQYF.

The rearrangement links TRBV7-2 to TRBJ2-1, with TRBD2 matching over 8 bases. CDR1 and CDR2 (germline): SGHTA, FQGNSA. Germline trimming cut 3 bases from V and 7 bases from J; bases unmatched to any gene: 8. CDR3 length: 15 amino acids. For the CDR3, the DNA is TGTGCCAGCAGCTTTGAGGCGGGGGGCGTGAATGAGCAGTTCTTC. It codes for CASSFEAGGVNEQFF. The full variable domain, rest sourced from reference TRBV7-2 and TRBJ2-1, is GAGVSQSPSNKVTEKGKDVELRCDPISGHTALYWYRQSLGQGLEFLIYFQGNSAPDKSGLPSDRFSAERTGGSVSTLTIQRTQQEDSAVYLCASSFEAGGVNEQFFGPGTRLTVL.

This chain connects TRBV24-1 to TRBJ1-2; 7 nucleotides agree with TRBD1. Germline V gene data show CDR1 as KGHDR and CDR2 as SFDVKD. This CDR3 spans 13 amino acids. The trim removed 9 bases at V and 1 base at J, leaving 4 bases unmatched. The CDR3 loop reads CATVDRINYGYTF. CDR3 coding DNA: TGTGCCACCGTGGACAGGATTAACTATGGCTACACCTTC.

V is TRBV18 and J is TRBJ1-1, with unresolved D. The V end lost 2 bases, the J end lost 4 bases, and 8 bases lay between the germline ends. The CDR3 is made up of 13 amino acids. Germline V gene sequence: CDR1 KGHSH, CDR2 LQKENI. The CDR3 here is CASSPWAATEAFF. The DNA of the CDR3 is TGTGCCAGCTCACCATGGGCAGCCACTGAAGCTTTCTTT. The full variable domain, in which reference TRBV18 and TRBJ1-1 provide the parts outside the CDR3, is NAGVMQNPRHLVRRRGQEARLRCSPMKGHSHVYWYRQLPEEGLKFMVYLQKENIIDESGMPKERFSAEFPKEGPSILRIQQVVRGDSAAYFCASSPWAATEAFFGQGTRLTVV.

The chain carries TRBV7-8 and TRBJ2-5; TRBD1 matches at 10 bases. J lost 4 bases, V lost 5 bases, and 7 bases had no gene match. Germline loops: CDR1 SGHVS, CDR2 FQNEAQ. CDR3 length: 15 residues. CDR3 in amino acids: CASSRRQGARETQYF. The DNA for the CDR3 is TGTGCCAGCAGCCGGAGACAGGGGGCCAGAGAGACCCAGTACTTC.